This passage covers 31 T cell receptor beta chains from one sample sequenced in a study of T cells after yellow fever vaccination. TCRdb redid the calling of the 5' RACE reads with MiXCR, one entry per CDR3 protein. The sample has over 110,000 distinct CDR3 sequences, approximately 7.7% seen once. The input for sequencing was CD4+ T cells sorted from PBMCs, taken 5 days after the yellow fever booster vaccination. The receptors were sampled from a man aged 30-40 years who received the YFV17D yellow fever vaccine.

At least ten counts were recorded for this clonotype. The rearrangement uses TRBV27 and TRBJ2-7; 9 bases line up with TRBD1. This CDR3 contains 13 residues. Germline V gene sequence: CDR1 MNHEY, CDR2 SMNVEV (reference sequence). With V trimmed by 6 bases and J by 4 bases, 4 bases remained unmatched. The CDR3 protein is CASRKTGGYEQYF. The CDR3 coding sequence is TGTGCCAGCAGAAAGACAGGGGGGTACGAGCAGTACTTC.

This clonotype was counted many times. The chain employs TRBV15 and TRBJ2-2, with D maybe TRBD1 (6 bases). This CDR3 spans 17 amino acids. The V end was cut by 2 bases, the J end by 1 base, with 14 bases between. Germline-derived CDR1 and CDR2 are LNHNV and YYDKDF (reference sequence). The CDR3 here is CATSRTQGGWNTGELFF. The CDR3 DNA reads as TGTGCCACCAGCAGAACACAGGGCGGGTGGAACACCGGGGAGCTGTTTTTT.

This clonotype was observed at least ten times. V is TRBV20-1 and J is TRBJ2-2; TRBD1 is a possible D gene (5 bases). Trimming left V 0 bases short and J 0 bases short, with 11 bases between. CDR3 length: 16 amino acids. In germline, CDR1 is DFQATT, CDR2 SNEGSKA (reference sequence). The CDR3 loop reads CSARDPGHTNTGELFF. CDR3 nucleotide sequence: TGCAGTGCTAGAGATCCTGGACACACGAACACCGGGGAGCTGTTTTTT.

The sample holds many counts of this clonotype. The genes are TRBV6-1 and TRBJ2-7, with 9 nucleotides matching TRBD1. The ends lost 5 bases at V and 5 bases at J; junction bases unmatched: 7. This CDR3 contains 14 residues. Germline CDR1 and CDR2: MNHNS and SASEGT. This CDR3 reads CASSQTGTGNEQYF. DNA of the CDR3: TGTGCCAGCAGTCAAACCGGGACAGGGAACGAGCAGTACTTC.

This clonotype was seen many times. The CDR3, as DNA: TGTGCCAGCAGCTTGGCGGGGGGCCTTAATGAAAAACTGTTTTTT. Translating it yields CASSLAGGLNEKLFF. This chain uses TRBV5-4 with TRBJ1-4, with D perhaps matching TRBD1 (6 bases). Germline V CDR1 and CDR2: SGHNT, YYREEE (reference sequence). V gave up 0 bases and J gave up 4 bases, with 10 bases separating them. The CDR3 covers 15 residues.

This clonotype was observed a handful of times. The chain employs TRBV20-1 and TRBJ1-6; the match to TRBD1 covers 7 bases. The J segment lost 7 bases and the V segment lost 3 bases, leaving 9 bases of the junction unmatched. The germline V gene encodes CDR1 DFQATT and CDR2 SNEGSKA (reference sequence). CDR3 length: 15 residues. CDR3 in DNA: TGCAGTGCTAGCGTCGATGCAGGGGGGAATTCACCCCTCCACTTT. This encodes CSASVDAGGNSPLHF.

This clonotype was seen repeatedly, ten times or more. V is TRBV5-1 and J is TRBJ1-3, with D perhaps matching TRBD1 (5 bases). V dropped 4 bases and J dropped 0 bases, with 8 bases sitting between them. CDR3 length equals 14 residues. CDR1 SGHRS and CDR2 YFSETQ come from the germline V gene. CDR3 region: CASSDRNSGNTIYF. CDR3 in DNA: TGCGCCAGCAGCGACAGAAACTCTGGAAACACCATATATTTT.

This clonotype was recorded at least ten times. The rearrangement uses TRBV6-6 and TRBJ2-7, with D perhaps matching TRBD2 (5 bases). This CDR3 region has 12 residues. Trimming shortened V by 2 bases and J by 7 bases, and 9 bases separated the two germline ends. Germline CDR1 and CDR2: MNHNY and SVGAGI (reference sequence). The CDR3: CASSYPRGEQYF. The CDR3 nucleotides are TGTGCCAGCAGTTACCCCCGGGGAGAGCAGTACTTC.

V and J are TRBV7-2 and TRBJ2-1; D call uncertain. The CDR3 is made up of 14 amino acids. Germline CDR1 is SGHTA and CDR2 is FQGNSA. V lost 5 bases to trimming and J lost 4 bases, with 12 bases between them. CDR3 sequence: CASSRETAYNEQFF. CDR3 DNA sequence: TGTGCCAGCAGCCGTGAAACAGCTTACAATGAGCAGTTCTTC.

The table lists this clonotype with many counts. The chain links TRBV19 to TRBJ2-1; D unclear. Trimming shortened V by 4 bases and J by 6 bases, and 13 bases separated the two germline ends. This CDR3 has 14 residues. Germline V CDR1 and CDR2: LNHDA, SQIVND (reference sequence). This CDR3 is CASSTSTLFNEQFF. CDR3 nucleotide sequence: TGTGCCAGTAGTACCTCGACTCTTTTCAATGAGCAGTTCTTC.

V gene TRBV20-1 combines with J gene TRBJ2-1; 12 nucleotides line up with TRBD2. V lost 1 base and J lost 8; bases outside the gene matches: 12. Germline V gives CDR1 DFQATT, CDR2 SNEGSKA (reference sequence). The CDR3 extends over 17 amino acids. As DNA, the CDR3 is TGCAGTGCTAGAGCCGGTTCGACTAGCGGGAGTTATCATGAGCAGTTCTTC. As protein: CSARAGSTSGSYHEQFF.

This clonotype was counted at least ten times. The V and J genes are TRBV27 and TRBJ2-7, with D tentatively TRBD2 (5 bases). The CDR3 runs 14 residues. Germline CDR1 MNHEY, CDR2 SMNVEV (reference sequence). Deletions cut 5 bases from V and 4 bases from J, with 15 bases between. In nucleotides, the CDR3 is TGTGCCAGCAGTCGGGGAAGGGAAAGGTACGAGCAGTACTTC. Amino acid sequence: CASSRGRERYEQYF.

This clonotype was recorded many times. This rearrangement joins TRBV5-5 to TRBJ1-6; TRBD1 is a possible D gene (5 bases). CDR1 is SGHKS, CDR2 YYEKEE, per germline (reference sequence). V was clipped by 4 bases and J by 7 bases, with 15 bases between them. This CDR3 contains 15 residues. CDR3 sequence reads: CASSGSQERNSPLHF. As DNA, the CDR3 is TGTGCCAGCAGCGGCTCACAGGAAAGGAATTCACCCCTCCACTTT.

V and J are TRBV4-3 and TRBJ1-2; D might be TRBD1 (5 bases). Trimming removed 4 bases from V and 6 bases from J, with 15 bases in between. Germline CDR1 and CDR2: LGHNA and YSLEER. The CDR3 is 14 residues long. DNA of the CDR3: TGCGCCAGCAGCCCGGGACTCCGGGGAGATGGCTACACCTTC. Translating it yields CASSPGLRGDGYTF.

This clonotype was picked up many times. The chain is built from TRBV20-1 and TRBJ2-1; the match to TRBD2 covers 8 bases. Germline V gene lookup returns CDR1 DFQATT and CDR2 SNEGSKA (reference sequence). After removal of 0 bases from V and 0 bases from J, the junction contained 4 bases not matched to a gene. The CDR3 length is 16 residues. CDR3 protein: CSARDPGTSSYNEQFF. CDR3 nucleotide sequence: TGCAGTGCTAGAGATCCCGGGACTAGCTCCTACAATGAGCAGTTCTTC.

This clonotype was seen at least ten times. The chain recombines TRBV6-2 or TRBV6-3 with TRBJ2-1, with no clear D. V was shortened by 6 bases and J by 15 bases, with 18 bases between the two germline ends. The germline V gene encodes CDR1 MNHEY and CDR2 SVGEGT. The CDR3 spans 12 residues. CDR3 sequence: CASRAGPGGLFF. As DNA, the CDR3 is TGTGCCAGCAGGGCCGGGCCCGGTGGGTTGTTCTTC.

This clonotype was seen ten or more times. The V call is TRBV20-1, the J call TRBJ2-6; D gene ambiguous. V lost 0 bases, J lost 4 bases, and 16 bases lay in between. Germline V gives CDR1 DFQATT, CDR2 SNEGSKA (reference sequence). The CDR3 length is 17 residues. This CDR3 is CSARDLATQAGANVLTF. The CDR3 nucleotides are TGCAGTGCTAGAGATTTGGCGACACAAGCCGGGGCCAACGTCCTGACTTTC.

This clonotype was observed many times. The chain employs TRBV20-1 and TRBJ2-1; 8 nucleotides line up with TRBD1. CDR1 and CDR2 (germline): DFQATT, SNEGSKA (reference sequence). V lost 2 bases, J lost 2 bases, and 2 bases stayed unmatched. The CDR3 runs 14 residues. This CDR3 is CSARRTGTYNEQFF. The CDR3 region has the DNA TGCAGTGCTAGACGGACAGGGACCTACAATGAGCAGTTCTTC.

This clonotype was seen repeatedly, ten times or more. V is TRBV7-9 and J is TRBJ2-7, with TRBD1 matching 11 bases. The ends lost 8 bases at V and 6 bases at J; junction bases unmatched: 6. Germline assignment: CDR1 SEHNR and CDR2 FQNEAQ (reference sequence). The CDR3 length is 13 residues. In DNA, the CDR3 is TGTGCCAGCGGACAGGGGGCGTTTTCCGAGCAGTACTTC. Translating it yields CASGQGAFSEQYF.

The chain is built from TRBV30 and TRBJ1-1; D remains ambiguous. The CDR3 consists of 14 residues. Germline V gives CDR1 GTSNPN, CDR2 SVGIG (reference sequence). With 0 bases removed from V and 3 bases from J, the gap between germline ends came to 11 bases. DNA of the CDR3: TGTGCCTGGAGTGTATTGGCCCCCGACACTGAAGCTTTCTTT. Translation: CAWSVLAPDTEAFF. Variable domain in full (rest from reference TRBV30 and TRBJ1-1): SQTIHQWPATLVQPVGSPLSLECTVEGTSNPNLYWYRQAAGRGLQLLFYSVGIGQISSEVPQNLSASRPQDRQFILSSKKLLLSDSGFYLCAWSVLAPDTEAFFGQGTRLTVV.

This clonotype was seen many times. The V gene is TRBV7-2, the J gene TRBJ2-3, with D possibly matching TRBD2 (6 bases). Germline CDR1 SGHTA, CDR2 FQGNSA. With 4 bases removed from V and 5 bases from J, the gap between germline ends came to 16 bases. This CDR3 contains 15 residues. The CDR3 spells CASSSSSAVGDTQYF. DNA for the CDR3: TGTGCCAGCAGCTCCTCTAGCGCAGTCGGAGATACGCAGTATTTT.

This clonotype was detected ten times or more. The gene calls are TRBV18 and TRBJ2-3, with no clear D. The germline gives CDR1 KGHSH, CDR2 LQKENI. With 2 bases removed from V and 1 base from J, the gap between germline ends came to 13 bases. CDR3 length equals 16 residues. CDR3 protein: CASSPFRTSGTDTQYF. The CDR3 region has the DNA TGTGCCAGCTCACCATTCCGCACGAGTGGCACAGATACGCAGTATTTT.

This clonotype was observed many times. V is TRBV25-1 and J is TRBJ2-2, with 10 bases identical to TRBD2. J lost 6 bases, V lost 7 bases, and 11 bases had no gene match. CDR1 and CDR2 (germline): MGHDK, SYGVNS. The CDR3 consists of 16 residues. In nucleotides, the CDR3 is TGTGCCAGCACCCAAGGGATAGCGGGAGGCCCCGGGGAGCTGTTTTTT. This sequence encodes CASTQGIAGGPGELFF.

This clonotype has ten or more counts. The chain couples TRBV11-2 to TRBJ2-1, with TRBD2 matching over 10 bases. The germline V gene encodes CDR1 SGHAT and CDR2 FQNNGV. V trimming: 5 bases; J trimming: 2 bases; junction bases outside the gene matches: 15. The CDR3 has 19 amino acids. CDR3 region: CASSPPPRLAGPTYNEQFF. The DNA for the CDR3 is TGTGCCAGCAGCCCTCCCCCTAGACTAGCGGGTCCAACCTACAATGAGCAGTTCTTC.

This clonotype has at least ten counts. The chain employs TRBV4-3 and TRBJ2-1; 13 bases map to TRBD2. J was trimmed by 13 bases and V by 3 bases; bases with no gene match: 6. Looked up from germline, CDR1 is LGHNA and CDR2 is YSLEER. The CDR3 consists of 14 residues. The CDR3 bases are TGCGCCAGCAGCCAGATGGGGACTAGCGGGAACCAGTTCTTC. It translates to CASSQMGTSGNQFF.

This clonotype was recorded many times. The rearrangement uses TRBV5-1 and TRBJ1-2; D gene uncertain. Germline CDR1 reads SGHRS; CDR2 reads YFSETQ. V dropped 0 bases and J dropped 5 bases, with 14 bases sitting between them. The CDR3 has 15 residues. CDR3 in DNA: TGCGCCAGCAGCTTGGCAGACACCCGGGGATATGGCTACACCTTC. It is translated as CASSLADTRGYGYTF.

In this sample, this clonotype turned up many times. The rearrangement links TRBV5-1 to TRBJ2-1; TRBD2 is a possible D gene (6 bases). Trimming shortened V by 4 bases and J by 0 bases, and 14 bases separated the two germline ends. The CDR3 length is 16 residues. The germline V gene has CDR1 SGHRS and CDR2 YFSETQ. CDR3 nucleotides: TGCGCCAGCAGCCTTCTAGCGTCGGGCTCCTACAATGAGCAGTTCTTC. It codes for CASSLLASGSYNEQFF.

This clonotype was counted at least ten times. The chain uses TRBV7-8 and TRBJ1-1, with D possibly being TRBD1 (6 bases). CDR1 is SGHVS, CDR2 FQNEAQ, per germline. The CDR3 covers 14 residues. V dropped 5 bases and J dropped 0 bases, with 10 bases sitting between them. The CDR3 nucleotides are TGTGCCAGCAGCCCGGACAGAATGAACACTGAAGCTTTCTTT. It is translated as CASSPDRMNTEAFF.

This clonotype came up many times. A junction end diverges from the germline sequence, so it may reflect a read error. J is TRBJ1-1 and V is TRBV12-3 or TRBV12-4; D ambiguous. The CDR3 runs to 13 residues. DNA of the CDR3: TGCGCCAGCAGCTTATCCGGGAACACTGAAGCTTTCTTT. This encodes CASSLSGNTEAFF.

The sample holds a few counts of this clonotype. The CDR3 region is CASSEGTEGWTYEQYF. For the CDR3, the DNA is TGTGCCAGCAGTGAAGGCACAGAGGGTTGGACCTACGAGCAGTACTTC. V is TRBV6-1 and J is TRBJ2-7; D may be TRBD2 (5 bases). Trimming shortened V by 1 base and J by 2 bases, and 15 bases separated the two germline ends. The CDR3 extends over 16 amino acids. The germline gives CDR1 MNHNS, CDR2 SASEGT.

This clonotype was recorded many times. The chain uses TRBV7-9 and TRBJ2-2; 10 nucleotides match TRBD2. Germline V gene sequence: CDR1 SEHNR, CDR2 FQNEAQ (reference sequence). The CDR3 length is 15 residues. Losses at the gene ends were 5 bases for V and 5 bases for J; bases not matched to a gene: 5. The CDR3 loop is CASSPSGRVTGELFF. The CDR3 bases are TGTGCCAGCAGCCCTAGCGGGAGAGTGACCGGGGAGCTGTTTTTT.